This TCR beta chain was sequenced in a study of CD8+CD57+ T cells in acquired aplastic anemia. At the level of the study: Mean DNA quantity obtained from sorted CD4+ and CD8+ cells was around 3.2 ug.

For CDR3 and TCR beta VDJ profiling, genomic DNA was the template used. TCRdb passed the reads through MiXCR, listing each CDR3 protein once. The data contain about 98,000 distinct CDR3 sequences, roughly two thirds of them singletons. Patients chosen for sequencing had CD8+CD57+ cells that had expanded, as shown by flow cytometry. Prior therapy had not been administered to any patient at the time of blood sampling. CDR1 is SQVTM and CDR2 is ANQGSEA in the germline V gene. The CDR3 consists of 14 residues. After removal of 3 bases from V and 4 bases from J, the junction contained 6 bases not matched to a gene. Notes on this clonotype: Its antigen is not identified.

Study results and limitations: Between patients and controls, CD8+ Simpson's diversity did not vary significantly. Sharing between patients and controls was observed for twenty-nine CD8+ CDR3 sequences.

The sample consisted of sorted CD4+, CD8+, or CD8+CD57+ T cells (not recorded which) from PBMCs. The sequence was collected from a human donor with aplastic anemia. V is TRBV29-1 and J is TRBJ2-1, with 7 bases aligning to TRBD2. The CDR3 protein is CSVDGQRGYNEQFF. Written as DNA, the CDR3 is TGCAGCGTTGATGGCCAGCGGGGATACAATGAGCAGTTCTTC.